The 8 T cell receptor beta chains presented below share a single source sample, sequenced in a study of identical twins. TCRdb used MiXCR to reprocess the 5' RACE reads, holding one entry per CDR3 protein. The sample has about 720,000 distinct CDR3 sequences; approximately 9% are singletons. The data also belong to a second study, concerning yellow fever vaccine responses in identical twins.

The source material was PBMCs. The receptors here all came from a woman aged 18-35 years in good health.

The CDR3 spells CASSQGGSGAPRDEQFF. CDR3 DNA sequence: TGCGCCAGCAGCCAAGGGGGTAGCGGGGCCCCTCGGGATGAGCAGTTCTTC. The gene calls are TRBV4-3 and TRBJ2-1, with 8 positions matching TRBD2. Looked up from germline, CDR1 is LGHNA and CDR2 is YSLEER. This CDR3 has 17 amino acids. The J segment lost 8 bases and the V segment lost 1 base, leaving 13 bases of the junction unmatched.

There are a few counts of this clonotype. V usage is TRBV7-6 and J usage is TRBJ2-7, with a weak D call TRBD1 (5 bases). Trimming stripped 5 bases from V and 3 bases from J, with 17 bases between. Germline assignment: CDR1 SGHVS and CDR2 FNYEAQ. The CDR3 totals 15 residues. For the CDR3, the DNA is TGTGCCAGCAGCAAAAACCCGGACACGAGCTACGAGCAGTACTTC. This translates into CASSKNPDTSYEQYF. The complete variable domain, with remaining parts taken from reference TRBV7-6 and TRBJ2-7, reads GAGVSQSPRYKVTKRGQDVALRCDPISGHVSLYWYRQALGQGPEFLTYFNYEAQQDKSGLPNDRFSAERPEGSISTLTIQRTEQRDSAMYRCASSKNPDTSYEQYFGPGTRLTVT.

The rearrangement uses TRBV27 and TRBJ2-7; TRBD2 matches at 8 bases. V lost 5 bases and J lost 3; bases outside the gene matches: 6. CDR1 is MNHEY and CDR2 is SMNVEV in the germline V gene (reference sequence). This CDR3 spans 14 amino acids. This CDR3 is CASSVGLGLYEQYF. CDR3 bases: TGTGCCAGCAGTGTGGGACTAGGGCTCTACGAGCAGTACTTC.

A few counts support this clonotype. The rearrangement uses TRBV5-1 and TRBJ1-2; 9 bases match TRBD1. Trimming removed 2 bases from V and 5 bases from J; junction bases left unmatched: 13. This CDR3 has 17 residues. Germline CDR1 reads SGHRS; CDR2 reads YFSETQ. Here the CDR3 DNA reads TGCGCCAGCAGCTTAAAGCCGGGACAGGGCTTTGGATATGGCTACACCTTC. As protein: CASSLKPGQGFGYGYTF. The full variable domain, completed using reference TRBV5-1 and TRBJ1-2, is KAGVTQTPRYLIKTRGQQVTLSCSPISGHRSVSWYQQTPGQGLQFLFEYFSETQRNKGNFPGRFSGRQFSNSRSEMNVSTLELGDSALYLCASSLKPGQGFGYGYTFGSGTRLTVV.

This chain connects TRBV4-1 to TRBJ2-1; 9 positions match TRBD2. Per the germline V gene, CDR1 is MGHRA and CDR2 is YSYEKL. The trim removed 4 bases at V and 10 bases at J, leaving 11 bases unmatched. The CDR3 covers 15 residues. CDR3 sequence reads: CASSLSGTSLQEQFF. The CDR3 nucleotides are TGCGCCAGCAGCCTATCCGGGACTAGCCTTCAGGAGCAGTTCTTC.

This CDR3 reads CSAAAGGPNTEAFF. The DNA of the CDR3 is TGCAGTGCTGCAGCAGGGGGCCCTAACACTGAAGCTTTCTTT. This chain connects TRBV20-1 to TRBJ1-1, with 8 nucleotides matching TRBD1. The V gene end was trimmed by 5 bases and the J gene end by 2 bases; junction bases not matched to a gene: 7. CDR1 is DFQATT, CDR2 SNEGSKA, per germline (reference sequence). The CDR3 is 14 residues long.

The chain recombines TRBV20-1 with TRBJ2-2, with 7 bases fitting TRBD2. V lost 4 bases to trimming and J lost 2 bases; unmatched junction nucleotides: 1. The germline V gene has CDR1 DFQATT and CDR2 SNEGSKA (reference sequence). The CDR3 sequence is 13 residues long. The CDR3 region has the DNA TGCAGTGCTAAGCGGGGCAACACCGGGGAGCTGTTTTTT. It encodes CSAKRGNTGELFF.

This clonotype came up many times. This chain links TRBV20-1 with TRBJ2-1; TRBD1 or TRBD2 may be the D gene (5 bases each). Trimming removed 6 bases at V and 3 bases at J, with 15 bases between. The CDR3 has 14 amino acids. CDR1 and CDR2 from the germline V gene are DFQATT and SNEGSKA (reference sequence). As DNA, the CDR3 is TGCAGTGCGGGACGAAGGAACATCTACAATGAGCAGTTCTTC. Translation: CSAGRRNIYNEQFF.